Included here is one T cell receptor beta chain sequence, with context. Germline V lookup: CDR1 LNHDA, CDR2 SQIVND (reference sequence). V dropped 9 bases and J dropped 2 bases, with 15 bases sitting between them. The CDR3 runs to 14 residues. This sample was taken from a study of blood T cell repertoires in COVID-19. Study background: T cells, B-cell-depleted T cells, or PBMCs provided the cDNA or gDNA that served as material.

Participants were placed into cohorts based on the clinical history they reported. Original processing methods: Nucleated cell number was recorded as an estimate derived from reference gene primer amplification. Assay: immunoSEQ multiplex PCR; the TCRdb copy retains only in-frame clones and omits some. V and J calls and clone size are given by that table; D and trimming were obtained from the DNA. The sample yields about 200,000 clones, 80% seen once. The source of this sequence is a middle-aged woman with acute COVID-19. What was sequenced was PBMCs or T cells enriched from blood (not recorded which). The chain couples TRBV19 to TRBJ2-3; possibly TRBD2 for D (5 bases). This chain's CDR3 is CASLLAPFTDTQYF. The CDR3 DNA is TGTGCCAGCCTCCTAGCTCCCTTCACAGATACGCAGTATTTT.